Included here is one TCR beta chain sequence, with context. What it binds is unknown. This sample was included in a study of cytomegalovirus exposure and HLA in healthy donors. Study observations and caveats: Presence/absence analyses rested on an assumption that sequencing depth was roughly uniform across donors.

The V gene's germline CDR1 is SNHLY and CDR2 FYNNEI. The CDR3 length is 13 residues. The ends lost 10 bases at V and 4 bases at J; junction bases unmatched: 6. The PCR employed 60 Vbeta primers together with 13 Jbeta primers. Data came from immunoSEQ multiplex PCR; TCRdb stores just in-frame clones and leaves some out. This repertoire shows about 130,000 clones, around 70% found once; its top ten account for roughly 1.5%. The source of this sequence is a man aged 25-45 years in good health and CMV-seropositive. Sample: PBMCs. The chain has TRBV2 and TRBJ2-2; 7 nucleotides match TRBD2. CDR3 in DNA: TGTGCCACCGGACTAGTCGGCACCGGGGAGCTGTTTTTT. Translating it yields CATGLVGTGELFF.